This T cell receptor (beta chain) stems from a study of breast tumors, draining lymph nodes, adjacent tissues (dated by TCRdb to the mid-2010s). Some background on the complete study: In breast cancer patients, the study compared the TCR beta repertoires of tumor, adjacent nontumor tissue and axillary lymph nodes. In human breast cancer, the study set out to evaluate how tumor, surrounding tissue and draining lymph node repertoires relate to one another and whether T cells may move between these sites.

Broad study findings and their caveats: The data were considered consistent with most tumor T cells being derived from the lymph node and subsequently expanding within tumor tissue. The conclusion that tumor T cells originate in lymph nodes was framed as consistent with a hypothesis rather than directly demonstrated. The similarity between tumor and nontumor tissue repertoires was significantly greater in luminal-like breast cancer than in basal-like breast cancer. T-cell repertoire diversity in tumors was found to be lower than in lymph nodes but higher than in nontumor tissue, and preferential V and J gene usage was observed.

Sequenced on an Illumina HiSeq 2000. Multiplex PCR amplification was used to generate the TCR beta chain libraries. High-throughput sequencing was used to analyze the amplified TCR beta chain products. TCRdb itself trimmed the public reads at Q25 with fastp, ran MiXCR and retained productive beta chains. Duplicate CDR3 protein sequences are folded into a single record with the most common DNA and genes. The sample table records about 130,000 distinct CDR3 sequences; about 20% of these occur just once. Roughly 4% of the sample is held by the ten biggest clonotypes. The axillary draining lymph nodes of breast cancer patients were the source of the lymph node samples. This clonotype came up many times. Its antigen is currently not known. No qualities accompany the bases; no much larger clone lies one base away. Unmatched junction bases come to 0, with V trimmed by 1 base and J by 6 bases. The CDR3 sequence holds 14 residues, the cysteine and phenylalanine included. Of the read, only the CDR3 DNA is kept; its 42 bases are in frame from base 1. From a lookup of the germline V gene (reference sequence), CDR1 and CDR2 are SEHNR and FQNEAQ.

This clonotype was obtained from a female donor with breast cancer. Some clones in this sample may be carry-over from other donors' samples. Sequencing used axillary lymph node tissue. The chain is encoded by TRBV7-9 joined to TRBJ1-4, with 9 bases in between that match TRBD1. The DNA sequence follows: TGTGCCAGCAGCTTAGGACAGGGGGATGAAAAACTGTTTTTT. Protein translation: CASSLGQGDEKLFF.